Sequencing of this TCR beta chain was carried out in a study of preoperative IRX-2 immunotherapy in early breast cancer. Libraries were prepared by immunoSEQ multiplex PCR; TCRdb keeps only in-frame clonotypes and omits some of them. Among about 1,400 clones listed, roughly 70% were seen once. The treatment denotes: preoperative locoregional IRX-2 cytokine immunotherapy. This phase Ib study tested locoregional IRX-2 cytokine immunotherapy given before surgery. Germline CDR1 is MNHGY and CDR2 is SAAAGT. Trimming left V 11 bases short and J 4 bases short, with 14 bases between. This CDR3 has 12 residues. This clone was observed a few times.

The sequences come from tumor tissue, collected before IRX-2 immunotherapy. The genes are TRBV6-8 and TRBJ1-1; D not certain. This TCR derives from a human donor with breast cancer. CDR3: CASSYAGTEAFF. CDR3 DNA sequence: TGTGCCTCCTCCTATGCGGGCACTGAAGCTTTCTTT.